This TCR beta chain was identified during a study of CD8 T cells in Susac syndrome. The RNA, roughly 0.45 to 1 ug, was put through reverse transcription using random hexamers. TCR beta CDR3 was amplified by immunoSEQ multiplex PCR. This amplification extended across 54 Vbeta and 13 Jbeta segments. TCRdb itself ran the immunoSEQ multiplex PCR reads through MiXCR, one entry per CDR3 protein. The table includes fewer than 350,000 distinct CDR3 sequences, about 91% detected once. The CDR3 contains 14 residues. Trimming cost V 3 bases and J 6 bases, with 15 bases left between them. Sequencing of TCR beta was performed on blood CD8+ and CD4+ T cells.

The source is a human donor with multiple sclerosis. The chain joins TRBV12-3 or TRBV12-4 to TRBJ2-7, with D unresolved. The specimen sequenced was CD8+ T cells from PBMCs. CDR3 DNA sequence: TGTGCCAGCAGTTTTTGGGCTTCCCACGGCGAGCAGTACTTC. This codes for CASSFWASHGEQYF.